This T cell receptor (beta chain) was obtained from a study of blood T cell repertoires in COVID-19. Study-wide context: The United States, Italy and Spain were the sources of the acute and convalescent COVID-19 samples. T cells, B-cell-depleted T cells, or PBMCs provided the cDNA or gDNA that served as material.

As processed by the authors: Amplification of reference gene primers was used by the study to estimate nucleated cell counts. The assay was immunoSEQ multiplex PCR, and TCRdb's table has in-frame clones only and misses some. V and J calls and clone size are given by that table; D and trimming were obtained from the DNA. The table has hundreds of thousands of clones, over 75% seen once. V gave up 4 bases and J gave up 5 bases; unmatched junction bases: 9. The germline CDR1 and CDR2 sequences are KGHSH and LQKENI. CDR3 size: 15 residues. The V and J genes are TRBV18 and TRBJ2-5, with 8 nucleotides matching TRBD1. Sequenced material: peripheral blood. The sequence was obtained from a human donor in a cohort sampled during active COVID-19. CDR3 region: CASSRMDREIETQYF. The CDR3 DNA sequence: TGTGCCAGCTCACGAATGGACAGGGAGATCGAGACCCAGTACTTC.